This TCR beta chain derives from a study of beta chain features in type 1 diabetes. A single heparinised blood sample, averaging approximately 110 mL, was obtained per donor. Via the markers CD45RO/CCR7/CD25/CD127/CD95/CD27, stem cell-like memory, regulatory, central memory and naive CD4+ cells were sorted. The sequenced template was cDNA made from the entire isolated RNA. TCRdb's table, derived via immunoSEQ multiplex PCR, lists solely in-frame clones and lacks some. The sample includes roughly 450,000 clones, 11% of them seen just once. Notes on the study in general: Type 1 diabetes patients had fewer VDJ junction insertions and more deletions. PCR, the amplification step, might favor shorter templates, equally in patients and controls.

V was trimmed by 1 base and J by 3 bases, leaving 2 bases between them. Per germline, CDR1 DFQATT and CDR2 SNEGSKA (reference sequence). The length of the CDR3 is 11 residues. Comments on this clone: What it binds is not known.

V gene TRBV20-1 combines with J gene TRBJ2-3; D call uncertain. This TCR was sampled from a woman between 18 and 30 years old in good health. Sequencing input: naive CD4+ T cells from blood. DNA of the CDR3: TGCAGTGCTAGAGTAACAGATACGCAGTATTTT. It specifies CSARVTDTQYF.